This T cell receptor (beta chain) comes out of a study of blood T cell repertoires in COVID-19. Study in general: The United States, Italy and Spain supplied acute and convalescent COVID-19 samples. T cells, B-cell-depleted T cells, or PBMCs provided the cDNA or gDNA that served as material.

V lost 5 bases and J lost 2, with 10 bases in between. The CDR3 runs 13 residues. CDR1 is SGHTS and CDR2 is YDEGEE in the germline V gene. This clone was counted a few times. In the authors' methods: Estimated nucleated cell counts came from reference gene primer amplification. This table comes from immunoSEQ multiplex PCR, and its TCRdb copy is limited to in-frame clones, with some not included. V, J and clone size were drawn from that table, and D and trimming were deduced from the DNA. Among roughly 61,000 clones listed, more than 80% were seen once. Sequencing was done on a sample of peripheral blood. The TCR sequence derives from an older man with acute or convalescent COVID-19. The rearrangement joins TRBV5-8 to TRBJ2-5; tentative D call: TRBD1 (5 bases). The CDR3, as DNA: TGTGCCAGCAGACCTGACAGACAAGAGACCCAGTACTTC. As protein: CASRPDRQETQYF. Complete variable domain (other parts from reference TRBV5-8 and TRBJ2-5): EAGVTQSPTHLIKTRGQQATLRCSPISGHTSVYWYQQALGLGLQFLLWYDEGEERNRGNFPPRFSGRQFPNYSSELNVNALELEDSALYLCASRPDRQETQYFGPGTRLLVL.